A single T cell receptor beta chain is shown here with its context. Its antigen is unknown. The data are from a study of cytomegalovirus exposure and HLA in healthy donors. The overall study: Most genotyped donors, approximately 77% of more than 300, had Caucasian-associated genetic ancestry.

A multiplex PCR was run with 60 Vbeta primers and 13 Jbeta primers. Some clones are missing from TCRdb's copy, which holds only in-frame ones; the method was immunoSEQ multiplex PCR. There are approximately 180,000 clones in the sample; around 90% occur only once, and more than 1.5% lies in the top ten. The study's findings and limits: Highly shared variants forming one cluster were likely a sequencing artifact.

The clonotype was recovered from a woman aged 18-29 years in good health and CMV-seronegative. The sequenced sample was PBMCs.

CDR3 DNA: TGTGCCAGCAGCTCCCTACTAGCGGGAGGCGCCTACGAGCAGTACTTC. Residues: CASSSLLAGGAYEQYF. This sequence joins TRBV7-9 and TRBJ2-7; 12 positions match TRBD2. V trimming: 4 bases; J trimming: 2 bases; junction bases outside the gene matches: 6. Germline-derived CDR1 and CDR2 are SEHNR and FQNEAQ (reference sequence). The CDR3 is made up of 16 amino acids.